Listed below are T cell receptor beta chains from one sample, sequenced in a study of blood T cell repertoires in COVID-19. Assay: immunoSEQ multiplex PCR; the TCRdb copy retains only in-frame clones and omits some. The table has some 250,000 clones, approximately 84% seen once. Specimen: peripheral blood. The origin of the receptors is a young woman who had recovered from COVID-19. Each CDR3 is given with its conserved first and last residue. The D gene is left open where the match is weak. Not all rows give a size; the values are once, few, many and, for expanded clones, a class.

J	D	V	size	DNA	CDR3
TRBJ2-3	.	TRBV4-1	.	TGCGCCAGCAGCCAAGAGTCCAGCAGGAGGGATACGCAGTATTTT	CASSQESSRRDTQYF
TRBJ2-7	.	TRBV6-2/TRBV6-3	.	TGTGCCAGCAGTTACTCGGCGGGGCGCACCTACGAGCAGTACTTC	CASSYSAGRTYEQYF
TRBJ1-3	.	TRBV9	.	TGTGCCAGCAGCGCACAGGGTACTGGAAACACCATATATTTT	CASSAQGTGNTIYF
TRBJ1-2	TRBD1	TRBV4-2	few	TGTGCCAGCAGCGCGGGGGACAGGGTTGGCCTCGATGGCTACACCTTC	CASSAGDRVGLDGYTF
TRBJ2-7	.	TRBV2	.	TGTGCCAGCAAAGTCGACACCGTGTACGAGCAGTACTTC	CASKVDTVYEQYF
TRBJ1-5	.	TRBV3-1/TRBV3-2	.	TGTGCCAGCAGCCAAGATTATCAGGATCAGCCCCAGCATTTT	CASSQDYQDQPQHF
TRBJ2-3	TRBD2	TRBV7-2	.	TGTGCCAGCAGCCCGACTAGCGGGGCTAGCACAGATACGCAGTATTTT	CASSPTSGASTDTQYF
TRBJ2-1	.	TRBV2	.	TGTGCCAGCGCCGGGGGTCGCTACAATGAGCAGTTCTTC	CASAGGRYNEQFF
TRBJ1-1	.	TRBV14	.	TGTGCCAGCAGCCACGGTTCCTCGGCTTTCTTT	CASSHGSSAFF
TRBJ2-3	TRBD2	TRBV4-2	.	TGTGCCAGCAGCCCCTGGCGGGGGGCCAGCACAGATACGCAGTATTTT	CASSPWRGASTDTQYF
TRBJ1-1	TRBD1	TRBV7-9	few	TGTGCCAGCAGCCGCGCCCCAGGGGGCGGGATTCTGAACACTGAAGCTTTCTTT	CASSRAPGGGILNTEAFF
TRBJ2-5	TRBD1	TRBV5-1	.	TGCGCCAGTTCTACCGGGACAGGGGGCGAAGAGACCCAGTACTTC	CASSTGTGGEETQYF
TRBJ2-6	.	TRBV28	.	TGTGCCAGCAGTTTAAGGCGGGACAGTAGCTCTGGGGCCAACGTCCTGACTTTC	CASSLRRDSSSGANVLTF
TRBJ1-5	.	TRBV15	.	TGTGCCACCAGCAGAGACCCTATTCGCGGCCCCAATCAGCCCCAGCATTTT	CATSRDPIRGPNQPQHF
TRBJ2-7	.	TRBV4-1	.	TGCGCCAGCAGCCAAGTGCTAGCTCTCGAGCAGTACTTC	CASSQVLALEQYF
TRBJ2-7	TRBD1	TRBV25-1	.	TGTGCCAGCAGTTCCTGGGACAGGTACGAGCAGTACTTC	CASSSWDRYEQYF
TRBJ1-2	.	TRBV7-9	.	TGTGCCAGCAGCCCGCCGACAGGCCTTAACTATGGCTACACCTTC	CASSPPTGLNYGYTF
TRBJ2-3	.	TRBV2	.	TGTGCCAGCAGTGAAGTCTTTGGGGGGGCCGTTAACACAGATACGCAGTATTTT	CASSEVFGGAVNTDTQYF
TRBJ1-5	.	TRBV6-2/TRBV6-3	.	TGTGCCAGCAGTAACCCCACAGGGAATCAGCCCCAGCATTTT	CASSNPTGNQPQHF
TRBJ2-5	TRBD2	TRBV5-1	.	TGCGCCAGCAGCTTGGTGTTCAGGGAGGGTGAGACCCAGTACTTC	CASSLVFREGETQYF
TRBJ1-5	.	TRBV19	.	TGTGCCAGTAGTACTGTAGCGGCTAATCAGCCCCAGCATTTT	CASSTVAANQPQHF
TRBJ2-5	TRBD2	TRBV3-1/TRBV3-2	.	TGTGCCAGCAGCCCGGTACAGCGGGGGGGCAAAGAGACCCAGTACTTC	CASSPVQRGGKETQYF
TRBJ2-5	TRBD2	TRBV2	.	TGTGCCAGCAGTGAAAGGGGAGGGGAGACCCAGTACTTC	CASSERGGETQYF
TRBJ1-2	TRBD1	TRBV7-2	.	TGTGCCAGCAGCCAGACGGGGGCAGGGGGAGCCTATGGCTACATCTTC	CASSQTGAGGAYGYIF
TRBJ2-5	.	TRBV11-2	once	TGTGCCAGCAGCTCCGACAGCCCATATGCCCTACAAGAGACCCAGTACTTC	CASSSDSPYALQETQYF
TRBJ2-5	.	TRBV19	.	TGTGCCAGTAGTATAGACGTAGGGGGCCAAGAGACCCAGTACTTC	CASSIDVGGQETQYF
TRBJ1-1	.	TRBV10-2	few	TGCGCCAGCAGTGACCCGGGGATGAACACTGAAGCTTTCTTT	CASSDPGMNTEAFF
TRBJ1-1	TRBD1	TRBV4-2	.	TGTGCCAGCAGCAAACAGGGGGTCGACACTGAAGCTTTCTTT	CASSKQGVDTEAFF
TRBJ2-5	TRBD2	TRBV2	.	TGTGCCAGCTCGGGGACTAGCGGGGGGGTAGGAGAGACCCAGTACTTC	CASSGTSGGVGETQYF
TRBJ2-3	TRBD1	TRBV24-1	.	TGTGCCACCAGTGACCCGGGACAGCCCACAGATACGCAGTATTTT	CATSDPGQPTDTQYF
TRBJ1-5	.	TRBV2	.	TGTGCCAGCAGTGATTGGCCATATAGCAATCAGCCCCAGCATTTT	CASSDWPYSNQPQHF
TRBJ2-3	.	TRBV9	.	TGTGCCAGCACCCCGTGGAGCGGTAACCCCACAGATACGCAGTATTTT	CASTPWSGNPTDTQYF